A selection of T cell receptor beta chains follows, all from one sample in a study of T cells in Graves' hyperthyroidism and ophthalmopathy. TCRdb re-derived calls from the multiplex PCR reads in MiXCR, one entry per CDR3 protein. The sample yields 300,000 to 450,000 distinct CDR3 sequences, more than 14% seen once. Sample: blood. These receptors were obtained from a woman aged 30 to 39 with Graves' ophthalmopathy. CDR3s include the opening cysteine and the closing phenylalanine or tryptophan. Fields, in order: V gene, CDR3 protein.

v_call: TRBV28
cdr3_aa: CASSSGQGRQPQHF

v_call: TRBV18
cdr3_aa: CASSPGRGTDTQYF

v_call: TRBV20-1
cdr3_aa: CSATRGNQPQHF

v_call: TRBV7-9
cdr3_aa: CASSLHVGELFF

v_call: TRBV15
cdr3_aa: CATSEGAKETQYF

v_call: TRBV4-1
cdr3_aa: CASSQGETSGGLYARLQETQYF

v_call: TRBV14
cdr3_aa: CASSQEGSTGRGDYEQYF

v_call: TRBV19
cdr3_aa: CASTPAAVSYGYTF

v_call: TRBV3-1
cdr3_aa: CASSQDAGRSNYGYTF

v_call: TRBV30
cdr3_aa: CAWRTGGPGNTIYF

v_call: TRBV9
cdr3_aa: CASSFGDGYEQYF

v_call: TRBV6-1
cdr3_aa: CASRTDSSYEQYF

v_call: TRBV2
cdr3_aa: CASRDFYYEQYF

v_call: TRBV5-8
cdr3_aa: CASSVGQRLDEQYF

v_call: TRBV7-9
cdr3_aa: CASSFGSGTYGYTF

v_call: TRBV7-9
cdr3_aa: CASSLRGQGWEDTQYF

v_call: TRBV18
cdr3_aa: CASSPPTGPGELFF